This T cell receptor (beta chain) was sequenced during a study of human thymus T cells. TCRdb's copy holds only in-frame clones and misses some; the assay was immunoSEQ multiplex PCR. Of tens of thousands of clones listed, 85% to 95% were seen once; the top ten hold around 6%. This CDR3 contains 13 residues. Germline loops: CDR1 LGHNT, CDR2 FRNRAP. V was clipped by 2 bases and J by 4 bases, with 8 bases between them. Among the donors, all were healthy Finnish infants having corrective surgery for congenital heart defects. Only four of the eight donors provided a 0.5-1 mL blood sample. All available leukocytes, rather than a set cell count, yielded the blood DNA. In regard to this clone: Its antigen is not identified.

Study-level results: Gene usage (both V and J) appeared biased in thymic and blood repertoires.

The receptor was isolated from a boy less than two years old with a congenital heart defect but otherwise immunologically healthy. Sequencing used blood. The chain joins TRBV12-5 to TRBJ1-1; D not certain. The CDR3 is CASGLQQFTEAFF. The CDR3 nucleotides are TGTGCTAGTGGTTTGCAACAGTTCACTGAAGCTTTCTTT.